These 21 T cell receptor beta chains share one sample of origin, sequenced in a study of cytomegalovirus exposure and HLA in healthy donors (dated by TCRdb to between 2016 and 2019). The library was made by the immunoSEQ multiplex PCR assay. For the multiplex PCR, a mixture combining 60 forward primers for TCR Vbeta segments and 13 reverse primers for TCR Jbeta segments was used. TCRdb limited this immuneACCESS table to in-frame rearrangements with V and J called. A share of clones is missing; checked studies link under half to unresolved V genes, and the rest is unexplained. This sample is represented by around 130,000 clones; approximately 67% of them were singletons. 6% to 8% of the sample lies in the top ten. The sequencing input was PBMCs. The receptors come from a woman aged 55-69 years in good health and CMV-seronegative.

This clone was seen more than once but under ten times. The DNA for the CDR3 is TGTGCCAGCAGCCCGGGAGGCGGGGGGTCCTACGAGCAGTACTTC. Its protein is CASSPGGGGSYEQYF. The chain is built from TRBV5-4 and TRBJ2-7, with TRBD2 identical over 8 bases. The CDR3 length is 15 residues. Per germline, CDR1 SGHNT and CDR2 YYREEE (reference sequence). The junction had 7 bases not matched to a gene; V was cut back by 4 bases and J by 1 base.

The chain is built from TRBV9 and TRBJ1-6; 8 bases are a match to TRBD1. With 4 bases clipped from V and 7 bases from J, the junction kept 7 bases outside the gene matches. Germline CDR1 reads SGDLS; CDR2 reads YYNGEE. The CDR3 runs 15 residues. The CDR3 bases are TGTGCCAGCAGCACGCGACAGGGGCGGAATTCACCCCTCCACTTT. The encoded protein is CASSTRQGRNSPLHF.

Here the CDR3 DNA reads TGCGCCAGCAGCCCCCGGACAGGGGGCGACGAGCAGTACTTC. Amino acid sequence: CASSPRTGGDEQYF. The V and J genes are TRBV4-3 and TRBJ2-7; 11 bases are a match to TRBD1. With V trimmed by 4 bases and J by 5 bases, 4 bases remained unmatched. This CDR3 spans 14 amino acids. Germline V gene data show CDR1 as LGHNA and CDR2 as YSLEER.

In its sample, this clone was seen a few times. J is TRBJ2-1 and V is TRBV5-4, with D hard to call. From germline, CDR1 is SGHNT and CDR2 YYREEE (reference sequence). The CDR3 is 16 residues long. Trimming cost V 0 bases and J 0 bases, with 10 bases left between them. The CDR3 reads CASSLARGSSYNEQFF. In nucleotides, the CDR3 is TGTGCCAGCAGCTTGGCTCGCGGTAGCTCCTACAATGAGCAGTTCTTC.

Written as DNA, the CDR3 is TGTGCCAGCAGCTTACCAACCTTTAGCGGGAGAGGGAATGAGCAGTTCTTC. Residues: CASSLPTFSGRGNEQFF. The J gene is TRBJ2-1, the V gene TRBV7-2; 9 nucleotides agree with TRBD2. The junction had 12 bases not matched to a gene; V was cut back by 2 bases and J by 7 bases. CDR3 length equals 17 residues. CDR1 SGHTA and CDR2 FQGNSA come from the germline V gene.

This chain joins TRBV11-2 and TRBJ1-4; perhaps TRBD1 as D (6 bases). Germline V gene lookup returns CDR1 SGHAT and CDR2 FQNNGV. Deletions cut 5 bases from V and 3 bases from J, with 13 bases between. The CDR3 has 15 amino acids. The CDR3 region has the DNA TGTGCCAGCAGCCCACCTGGGGGCCCTAATGAAAAACTGTTTTTT. Encoded protein: CASSPPGGPNEKLFF. Full variable domain (missing parts from reference TRBV11-2 and TRBJ1-4): EAGVAQSPRYKIIEKRQSVAFWCNPISGHATLYWYQQILGQGPKLLIQFQNNGVVDDSQLPKDRFSAERLKGVDSTLKIQPAKLEDSAVYLCASSPPGGPNEKLFFGSGTQLSVL.

V gene TRBV11-1 combines with J gene TRBJ2-7; 9 bases map to TRBD1. J lost 2 bases, V lost 6 bases, and 5 bases had no gene match. The germline CDR1 and CDR2 sequences are SGHAT and FQDESV (reference sequence). The CDR3 length is 14 residues. Here the CDR3 DNA reads TGTGCCAGCAGGACTGGGACAGGGACCTACGAGCAGTACTTC. Protein sequence: CASRTGTGTYEQYF.

This sequence joins TRBV6-1 and TRBJ1-2; D call uncertain. This CDR3 comprises 13 residues. Per germline, CDR1 MNHNS and CDR2 SASEGT. V was cut by 1 base and J by 2 bases, with 5 bases left in between. CDR3 sequence: CASSEGLNYGYTF. The CDR3 DNA reads as TGTGCCAGCAGTGAAGGTCTGAACTATGGCTACACCTTC.

The chain joins TRBV19 to TRBJ2-2, with 11 bases fitting TRBD2. Germline trimming cut 7 bases from V and 7 bases from J; bases unmatched to any gene: 5. Germline loops: CDR1 LNHDA, CDR2 SQIVND (reference sequence). The CDR3 totals 14 residues. CDR3: CASNPSGRIGELFF. CDR3 in DNA: TGTGCCAGTAATCCTAGCGGGAGGATCGGGGAGCTGTTTTTT.

J is TRBJ2-2 and V is TRBV19; a possible D gene is TRBD1 (6 bases). This CDR3 is built from 16 residues. Germline values: CDR1 LNHDA, CDR2 SQIVND (reference sequence). The V end was cut by 3 bases, the J end by 7 bases, with 18 bases between. The CDR3 bases are TGTGCCAGTAGTATGGGGATTCTGGGGGCGCGCGGGGAGCTGTTTTTT. Amino acid sequence: CASSMGILGARGELFF.

The CDR3 DNA reads as TGTGCCAGCTCGAGGGGAGGGGCAGGCAATCAGCCCCAGCATTTT. It specifies CASSRGGAGNQPQHF. This rearrangement joins TRBV18 to TRBJ1-5; possible D gene TRBD1, 5 bases. This CDR3 comprises 15 residues. CDR1 and CDR2 (germline): KGHSH, LQKENI. V was shortened by 6 bases and J by 2 bases, with 14 bases between the two germline ends.

The gene calls are TRBV11-3 and TRBJ2-7; D ambiguous. The V gene lost 1 base and the J gene lost 5 bases, with 3 bases spanning the gap. The V gene's germline CDR1 is SGHNT and CDR2 YENEEA. This CDR3 contains 11 residues. CDR3 loop: CASSLADEQYF. The CDR3 DNA reads TGTGCCAGCAGCTTAGCTGACGAGCAGTACTTC.

The rearrangement links TRBV18 to TRBJ2-6; TRBD1 aligns across 10 bases. The CDR3 contains 18 residues. Looked up from germline, CDR1 is KGHSH and CDR2 is LQKENI. The V segment lost 3 bases and the J segment 2 bases; nucleotides outside the gene matches: 7. The CDR3 region is CASSPLGQGTPGANVLTF. CDR3 bases: TGTGCCAGCTCACCGTTGGGACAGGGGACCCCTGGGGCCAACGTCCTGACTTTC. Full variable domain (remainder filled in from reference TRBV18 and TRBJ2-6): NAGVMQNPRHLVRRRGQEARLRCSPMKGHSHVYWYRQLPEEGLKFMVYLQKENIIDESGMPKERFSAEFPKEGPSILRIQQVVRGDSAAYFCASSPLGQGTPGANVLTFGAGSRLTVL.

This clone came up once. The chain joins TRBV14 to TRBJ2-5; D gene ambiguous. Germline values: CDR1 SGHDN, CDR2 FVKESK. The CDR3 sequence is 15 residues long. The V end was cut by 1 base, the J end by 4 bases, with 13 bases between. The CDR3 loop is CASSQVTAHGETQYF. For the CDR3, the DNA is TGTGCCAGCAGCCAAGTGACTGCCCACGGAGAGACCCAGTACTTC.

The V gene is TRBV7-3, the J gene TRBJ2-1, with 9 bases aligning to TRBD2. J lost 6 bases, V lost 2 bases, and 5 bases had no gene match. The CDR3 has 15 residues. Looked up from germline, CDR1 is SGHTA and CDR2 is FQGTGA. CDR3 nucleotide sequence: TGTGCCAGCAGCTTACTAGCGGGACCAACCAATGAGCAGTTCTTC. This gives the protein CASSLLAGPTNEQFF.

This clone has only a few counts. The V call is TRBV5-1, the J call TRBJ1-1; D is perhaps TRBD1 (5 bases). The germline CDR1 and CDR2 sequences are SGHRS and YFSETQ. This CDR3 contains 13 residues. V lost 4 bases, J lost 4 bases, and 11 bases lay in between. CDR3 bases: TGCGCCAGCAGCCCGGACACGGTCACTGAAGCTTTCTTT. Protein product: CASSPDTVTEAFF.

The V call is TRBV19, the J call TRBJ2-7, with 8 bases identical to TRBD1. CDR3 size: 13 residues. V was pared by 7 bases and J by 5 bases, with 7 bases of the junction left unmatched. CDR1 is LNHDA, CDR2 SQIVND, per germline (reference sequence). This chain's CDR3 is CASKLTGEDEQYF. In DNA, the CDR3 is TGTGCCAGTAAACTGACAGGGGAGGACGAGCAGTACTTC.

A few counts support this clone. The chain recombines TRBV5-4 with TRBJ2-5, with D possibly matching TRBD2 (6 bases). Germline CDR1 SGHNT, CDR2 YYREEE (reference sequence). V was shortened by 4 bases and J by 4 bases, with 14 bases between the two germline ends. The CDR3 loop spans 14 amino acids. The CDR3 region is CASSPRPGGETQYF. CDR3 bases: TGTGCCAGCAGCCCTCGGCCCGGGGGAGAGACCCAGTACTTC. The full variable domain, rest sourced from reference TRBV5-4 and TRBJ2-5, is ETGVTQSPTHLIKTRGQQVTLRCSSQSGHNTVSWYQQALGQGPQFIFQYYREEENGRGNFPPRFSGLQFPNYSSELNVNALELDDSALYLCASSPRPGGETQYFGPGTRLLVL.

V usage is TRBV9 and J usage is TRBJ1-5; D is perhaps TRBD1 (5 bases). Trimming stripped 3 bases from V and 3 bases from J, with 13 bases between. Germline CDR1 and CDR2: SGDLS and YYNGEE. The CDR3 sequence is 15 residues long. This chain's CDR3 is CASSALPGDNQPQHF. In DNA, the CDR3 is TGTGCCAGCAGCGCCCTCCCGGGGGACAATCAGCCCCAGCATTTT.

V gene TRBV7-8 combines with J gene TRBJ2-2; 13 nucleotides line up with TRBD2. The CDR3 consists of 16 residues. The J segment lost 6 bases and the V segment lost 5 bases, leaving 6 bases of the junction unmatched. Germline lookup yields CDR1 SGHVS and CDR2 FQNEAQ. This chain's CDR3 is CASSLGLAGVSGELFF. DNA of the CDR3: TGTGCCAGCAGCCTCGGACTAGCGGGAGTGTCCGGGGAGCTGTTTTTT.

The chain recombines TRBV9 with TRBJ2-2; TRBD1 aligns across 10 bases. V dropped 2 bases and J dropped 4; count of bases not matched to a gene: 8. The germline gives CDR1 SGDLS, CDR2 YYNGEE. This CDR3 region has 17 residues. The CDR3 nucleotides read TGTGCCAGCAGCGTGACGGGACAGGGGCTTCTCACCGGGGAGCTGTTTTTT. This gives the protein CASSVTGQGLLTGELFF.